There are a few counts of the clone carrying this T cell receptor beta chain. Its antigen is undetermined. The data derive from a study of T cell repertoires in cytomegalovirus infection. About the research overall: Both a matching HLA type and CMV infection were indicated by public TCR beta signatures.

CDR3 length: 14 amino acids. Germline CDR1 is SGHNT and CDR2 is YYREEE (reference sequence). V dropped 4 bases and J dropped 7; count of bases not matched to a gene: 7. MiXCR, run by TCRdb on the reads, gives a single entry per CDR3 protein. The sample gives 450,000 to 650,000 distinct CDR3 sequences, around 27% of which show up once; around 14% is in the top ten. Findings and limits, study-wide: Within the response measured ex vivo, HLA-C-restricted CMV-specific TCR beta clonotypes were dominant.

The material sequenced was PBMCs. The sequence derives from a human donor in good health (CMV status not recorded). Some clones in this sample may be carry-over from other donors' samples. This sequence joins TRBV5-4 and TRBJ1-1, with TRBD1 identical over 10 bases. CDR3: CASSLTGQGYEAFF. Here the CDR3 DNA reads TGTGCCAGCAGCCTCACGGGACAGGGGTATGAAGCTTTCTTT.